This T cell receptor beta chain was sequenced in a study of T cell repertoires in cytomegalovirus infection. MiXCR, run by TCRdb on the reads, gives a single entry per CDR3 protein. The sample holds around 630,000 distinct CDR3 sequences, 24% seen once. This CDR3 spans 11 amino acids. Trimming cost V 8 bases and J 7 bases, with 11 bases left between them. Germline assignment: CDR1 SGHVS and CDR2 FNYEAQ. Of note for this clonotype: It may be a read error: a sequence one base away is much more abundant.

Specimen: CD8+ T cells from PBMCs. The chain joins TRBV7-6 to TRBJ1-2, with no clear D. This TCR derives from a human donor in good health (CMV status not recorded). Some clones in this sample may be carry-over from other donors' samples. CDR3 in DNA: TGTGCCAGCGAATCGAGGGTTGGCTACACCTTC. Its protein is CASESRVGYTF.